The source of this T cell receptor (beta chain) is a study of cytomegalovirus exposure and HLA in healthy donors. General study findings and limits: Rarity held for most TCR sequences, but there were some public TCRs that occurred in many donors.

Concerning this clone: Its antigen is not known.

When sampled, the donors appeared nominally healthy, though they likely had unrecorded immune exposures. Germline values: CDR1 GTSNPN, CDR2 SVGIG (reference sequence). This CDR3 comprises 15 residues. Trimming took 5 bases from V and 2 from J; bases not matched to a gene: 9. The PCR ran on 60 Vbeta and 13 Jbeta primers. TCRdb keeps only in-frame clones here, not all; method: immunoSEQ multiplex PCR. The repertoire has 35,000 to 45,000 clones, 55% to 75% of them found once; the top ten carry approximately 7%. This chain connects TRBV30 to TRBJ2-7, with 10 bases lining up with TRBD2. Input material: PBMCs. This receptor was obtained from a man younger than 40 in good health and CMV-seronegative. CDR3 amino acids: CAWPGRLAGAYEQYF. The CDR3 nucleotides read TGTGCCTGGCCCGGGAGGCTAGCGGGGGCCTACGAGCAGTACTTC.